These 20 T cell receptor beta chains were sequenced from one sample in a study of glioma-infiltrating T cells after dendritic cell vaccination listed by TCRdb under 2016. Explained via the paper, the time point label denotes: after dendritic cell vaccination, including at tumor progression/relapse. The library was generated by the immunoSEQ multiplex PCR assay. TCRdb provides this immuneACCESS table in a form limited to in-frame rearrangements. Some clones are lacking; in checked studies, under half of them reflect an unresolved V gene, and why the rest are absent is not known. For this sample there are tens of thousands of clones; around 85% appear just once. Clones ranked in the top ten supply 8.5% of the sample. Sample: blood, taken after dendritic cell vaccination. The receptors stem from a human donor with glioblastoma.

The rearrangement joins TRBV5-4 to TRBJ2-5; 8 bases map to TRBD1. Trimming removed 6 bases from V and 11 bases from J; junction bases left unmatched: 15. Germline CDR1 reads SGHNT; CDR2 reads YYREEE (reference sequence). The CDR3 length is 14 residues. The CDR3 nucleotides are TGTGCCAGCACCAGGGGGCAGGGGACCGGTGAGCAGTACTTC. It codes for CASTRGQGTGEQYF.

The rearrangement uses TRBV19 and TRBJ2-3, with 12 bases lining up with TRBD2. Germline V gives CDR1 LNHDA, CDR2 SQIVND (reference sequence). V lost 4 bases to trimming and J lost 5 bases; unmatched junction nucleotides: 10. The CDR3 runs to 17 residues. CDR3 loop: CASSTPTSGGFGDTQYF. Written as DNA, the CDR3 is TGTGCCAGTAGTACCCCGACTAGCGGGGGTTTTGGAGATACGCAGTATTTT.

This clone has only a few counts. The V gene is TRBV13, the J gene TRBJ1-2, with TRBD1 as a possible D gene (5 bases). V was trimmed by 0 bases and J by 4 bases, leaving 9 bases between them. The CDR3 has 14 residues. Germline CDR1 and CDR2: PRHDT and FYEKMQ (reference sequence). The CDR3 region is CASSLGGGSYGYTF. The CDR3 bases are TGTGCCAGCAGCTTAGGCGGGGGTAGCTATGGCTACACCTTC. Variable domain in full (rest from reference TRBV13 and TRBJ1-2): AAGVIQSPRHLIKEKRETATLKCYPIPRHDTVYWYQQGPGQDPQFLISFYEKMQSDKGSIPDRFSAQQFSDYHSELNMSSLELGDSALYFCASSLGGGSYGYTFGSGTRLTVV.

The chain links TRBV30 to TRBJ2-7; 12 bases align to TRBD2. Germline V lookup: CDR1 GTSNPN, CDR2 SVGIG (reference sequence). The CDR3 spans 12 residues. V shed 3 bases, J shed 10 bases, and the junction held 4 bases outside the gene matches. The CDR3 nucleotides are TGTGCCTGGAGGACTAGCGGGAGATCACAGTACTTC. Protein product: CAWRTSGRSQYF.

This clone appeared once. The chain couples TRBV11-2 to TRBJ2-5; D is undetermined. The CDR3 runs to 13 residues. The germline V gene encodes CDR1 SGHAT and CDR2 FQNNGV. The V end lost 3 bases, the J end lost 5 bases, and 10 bases lay between the germline ends. CDR3 sequence (DNA): TGTGCCAGCAGCTTGGGCGTAGGTGAGACCCAGTACTTC. This translates into CASSLGVGETQYF.

The CDR3, as DNA: TGCGCCAGCAGCCCCCGGCGGGAAAGAGTCTACGAGCAGTACTTC. Its translation is CASSPRRERVYEQYF. This rearrangement joins TRBV5-1 to TRBJ2-7; maybe TRBD2 (6 bases). CDR3 length: 15 amino acids. CDR1 SGHRS and CDR2 YFSETQ come from the germline V gene. V lost 4 bases and J lost 3, with 17 bases in between. Full variable domain (outside the CDR3, taken from reference TRBV5-1 and TRBJ2-7): KAGVTQTPRYLIKTRGQQVTLSCSPISGHRSVSWYQQTPGQGLQFLFEYFSETQRNKGNFPGRFSGRQFSNSRSEMNVSTLELGDSALYLCASSPRRERVYEQYFGPGTRLTVT.

The chain combines TRBV2 with TRBJ1-3; a weak D match, TRBD1 (6 bases). This CDR3 comprises 16 residues. Germline V gene sequence: CDR1 SNHLY, CDR2 FYNNEI. Trimming shortened V by 1 base and J by 10 bases, and 20 bases separated the two germline ends. In DNA form, the CDR3 reads TGTGCCAGCAGTGAAGAACTGTCAGGGGAGCCGGGGACCATATATTTT. This translates into CASSEELSGEPGTIYF.

V gene TRBV7-7 combines with J gene TRBJ2-5; no clear D. CDR1 and CDR2 (germline): SSHAT, FNYEAQ (reference sequence). V was trimmed by 1 base and J by 4 bases, leaving 10 bases between them. The CDR3 spans 14 residues. The CDR3: CASSLGRRRETQYF. CDR3 sequence (DNA): TGTGCCAGCAGCTTAGGGCGGCGACGAGAGACCCAGTACTTC.

The rearrangement uses TRBV5-1 and TRBJ1-1, with TRBD1 matching 7 bases. CDR3 size: 15 residues. Germline V gene data show CDR1 as SGHRS and CDR2 as YFSETQ. J was trimmed by 1 base and V by 0 bases; bases with no gene match: 3. DNA for the CDR3: TGCGCCAGCAGCTTGGGGGCAGGGGGGAACACTGAAGCTTTCTTT. Its translation: CASSLGAGGNTEAFF.

V and J are TRBV29-1 and TRBJ2-1; TRBD1 matches 9 bases. The CDR3 covers 19 residues. The V gene's germline CDR1 is SQVTM and CDR2 ANQGSEA. Trimming took 4 bases from V and 4 from J; bases not matched to a gene: 20. Here the CDR3 reads CSVAAVRTAGTGPYNEQFF. For the CDR3, the DNA is TGCAGCGTTGCGGCCGTCAGAACAGCCGGGACAGGGCCTTACAATGAGCAGTTCTTC.

The chain has TRBV19 and TRBJ1-1, with 11 positions matching TRBD1. Germline-derived CDR1 and CDR2 are LNHDA and SQIVND (reference sequence). V shed 6 bases and J 6 bases; nucleotides not matched to a gene: 9. The CDR3 has 15 amino acids. Here the CDR3 reads CASRPWTGGLAEAFF. DNA of the CDR3: TGTGCCAGTAGACCATGGACAGGGGGCCTGGCTGAAGCTTTCTTT.

The genes are TRBV5-1 and TRBJ2-5; 13 nucleotides line up with TRBD2. After removal of 3 bases from V and 1 base from J, the junction contained 6 bases not matched to a gene. CDR3 length equals 17 residues. Per germline, CDR1 SGHRS and CDR2 YFSETQ. In DNA, the CDR3 is TGCGCCAGCAGCTCGCCGGGACTAGCGGGATTCCAAGAGACCCAGTACTTC. Translation gives CASSSPGLAGFQETQYF. Based on the CDR3 plus reference TRBV5-1 and TRBJ2-5, the full variable domain is KAGVTQTPRYLIKTRGQQVTLSCSPISGHRSVSWYQQTPGQGLQFLFEYFSETQRNKGNFPGRFSGRQFSNSRSEMNVSTLELGDSALYLCASSSPGLAGFQETQYFGPGTRLLVL.

The gene calls are TRBV5-1 and TRBJ2-1, with 8 bases that match TRBD2. CDR1 is SGHRS, CDR2 YFSETQ, per germline. The CDR3 sequence is 21 residues long. V lost 1 base to trimming and J lost 3 bases; unmatched junction nucleotides: 21. The CDR3 loop reads CASSLRDTMILLADNYNEQFF. The CDR3 DNA reads as TGCGCCAGCAGCTTGCGGGACACCATGATCCTACTAGCGGACAACTACAATGAGCAGTTCTTC.

There are a few counts of this clone. The chain links TRBV19 to TRBJ1-6, with 10 nucleotides matching TRBD1. From germline, CDR1 is LNHDA and CDR2 SQIVND (reference sequence). V trimming: 5 bases; J trimming: 9 bases; junction bases outside the gene matches: 7. The CDR3 spans 15 residues. The CDR3 is CASSPTGQGISPLHF. The CDR3 DNA reads as TGTGCCAGTAGTCCAACGGGACAGGGGATTTCACCCCTCCACTTT.

V gene TRBV28 combines with J gene TRBJ2-7, with TRBD2 as a possible D gene (5 bases). Trimming left V 6 bases short and J 3 bases short, with 12 bases between. This CDR3 region has 13 residues. Germline CDR1 is MDHEN and CDR2 is SYDVKM. CDR3 amino acids: CASSFNGNYEQYF. The CDR3 DNA reads as TGTGCCAGCAGCTTCAACGGGAACTACGAGCAGTACTTC. The whole variable domain, filled in from reference TRBV28 and TRBJ2-7, reads DVKVTQSSRYLVKRTGEKVFLECVQDMDHENMFWYRQDPGLGLRLIYFSYDVKMKEKGDIPEGYSVSREKKERFSLILESASTNQTSMYLCASSFNGNYEQYFGPGTRLTVT.

The gene calls are TRBV7-2 and TRBJ2-3; TRBD2 matches 11 bases. J was trimmed by 5 bases and V by 4 bases; bases with no gene match: 2. There are 14 residues in the CDR3. Germline values: CDR1 SGHTA, CDR2 FQGNSA. CDR3 residues: CASSSGTSGDTQYF. CDR3 DNA sequence: TGTGCCAGCAGCTCGGGGACTAGCGGAGATACGCAGTATTTT.

V usage is TRBV6-5 and J usage is TRBJ2-3, with 8 positions matching TRBD2. The trim removed 3 bases at V and 8 bases at J, leaving 13 bases unmatched. The V gene's germline CDR1 is MNHEY and CDR2 SVGAGI. The CDR3 is 16 amino acids. DNA of the CDR3: TGTGCCAGCAGTTATACTGCGGGAGGTGGTCGCGGTACGCAGTATTTT. Translated, it gives CASSYTAGGGRGTQYF.

This clone came up many times. The rearrangement uses TRBV4-3 and TRBJ2-3, with 13 bases identical to TRBD2. Germline CDR1 LGHNA, CDR2 YSLEER. V shed 4 bases, J shed 0 bases, and the junction held 7 bases outside the gene matches. The CDR3 loop spans 18 amino acids. The DNA for the CDR3 is TGCGCCAGCAGCCCCAGACTAGCGGGGGGCCCCAGCACAGATACGCAGTATTTT. This gives the protein CASSPRLAGGPSTDTQYF.

This clone was seen a single time. The gene calls are TRBV15 and TRBJ2-7; 7 bases match TRBD1. This CDR3 comprises 13 residues. CDR1 is LNHNV and CDR2 is YYDKDF in the germline V gene (reference sequence). V was pared by 1 base and J by 5 bases, with 2 bases of the junction left unmatched. CDR3 residues: CATSRGDSNEQYF. CDR3 nucleotides: TGTGCCACCAGCAGAGGGGACAGTAACGAGCAGTACTTC. Looking up the rest from reference TRBV15 and TRBJ2-7 gives the full variable domain: DAMVIQNPRYQVTQFGKPVTLSCSQTLNHNVMYWYQQKSSQAPKLLFHYYDKDFNNEADTPDNFQSRRPNTSFCFLDIRSPGLGDTAMYLCATSRGDSNEQYFGPGTRLTVT.

The J gene is TRBJ2-3, the V gene TRBV6-5, with 7 bases identical to TRBD2. CDR1 is MNHEY and CDR2 is SVGAGI in the germline V gene. The length of the CDR3 is 14 residues. Trimming at V came to 4 bases and at J to 4 bases, leaving 5 bases not matched to a gene. As DNA, the CDR3 is TGTGCCAGCAGTTGGAGACTAGCAGCAGATACGCAGTATTTT. Translation: CASSWRLAADTQYF.